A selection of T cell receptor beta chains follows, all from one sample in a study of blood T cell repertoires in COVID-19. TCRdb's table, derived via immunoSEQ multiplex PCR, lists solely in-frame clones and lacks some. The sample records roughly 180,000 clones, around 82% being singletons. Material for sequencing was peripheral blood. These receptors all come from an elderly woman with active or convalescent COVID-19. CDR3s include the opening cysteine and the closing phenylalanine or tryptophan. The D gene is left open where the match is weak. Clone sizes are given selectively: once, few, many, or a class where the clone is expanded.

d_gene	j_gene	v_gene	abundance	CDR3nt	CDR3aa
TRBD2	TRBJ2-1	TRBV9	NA	TGTGCCAGCAGCGTAGGTACTAGCGGGAGTGGGAACAATGAGCAGTTCTTC	CASSVGTSGSGNNEQFF
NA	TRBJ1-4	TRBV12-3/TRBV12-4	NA	TGTGCCAGCAGTTCAGGGAATGAAAAACTGTTTTTT	CASSSGNEKLFF
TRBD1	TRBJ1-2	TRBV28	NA	TGTGCCAGCAGTTTACAACCCGGGACAGGGGATCTCGATGGCTACACCTTC	CASSLQPGTGDLDGYTF
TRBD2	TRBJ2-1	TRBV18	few	TGTGCCAGCTCACCGGGGACACCAATAGCGGGAGGAGACAATGAGCAGTTCTTC	CASSPGTPIAGGDNEQFF
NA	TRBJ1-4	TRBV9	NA	TGTGCCAGCTCGTCCGCAGGGGCAACTAATGAAAAACTGTTTTTT	CASSSAGATNEKLFF
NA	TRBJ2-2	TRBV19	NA	TGTGCCACCCGGAAAGCCCGGGGAAACACCGGGGAGCTGTTTTTT	CATRKARGNTGELFF
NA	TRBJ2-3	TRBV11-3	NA	TGTGCCAGCAGCTTAGGACGGGTCACAGATACGCAGTATTTT	CASSLGRVTDTQYF
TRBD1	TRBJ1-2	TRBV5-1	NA	TGCGCCAGCAGCTACGGACAGGGTGGAGGCTACACCTTC	CASSYGQGGGYTF
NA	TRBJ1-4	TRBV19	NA	TGTGCCAGTAGTATTTCAGGGGATACTAATGAAAAACTGTTTTTT	CASSISGDTNEKLFF
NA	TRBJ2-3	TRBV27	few	TGTGCCAGCAGTCCCTGGGGGCGCACAGATACGCAGTATTTT	CASSPWGRTDTQYF
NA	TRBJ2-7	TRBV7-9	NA	TGTGCCAGCAGCTTAGTAGCCGTCCACCACGAGCAGTACTTC	CASSLVAVHHEQYF
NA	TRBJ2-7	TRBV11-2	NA	TGTGCCAGCAGCGAGACAGCCTCCTACGAGCAGTACTTC	CASSETASYEQYF
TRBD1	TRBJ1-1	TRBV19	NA	TGTGCCAGTAGCCGGGACAGGGACACTGAAGCTTTCTTT	CASSRDRDTEAFF
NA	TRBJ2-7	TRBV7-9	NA	TGTGCCCTCGGAAAGGCAGGCGTCGACGAGCAGTACTTC	CALGKAGVDEQYF
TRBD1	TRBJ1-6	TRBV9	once	TGTGCCAGCAGCTCGGAGCCCGGGACAGGATTTTCACCCCTCCACTTT	CASSSEPGTGFSPLHF